Given below is one T cell receptor beta chain in context. Its antigen has not been determined. The sample holds no much larger clone one base away, and base qualities are not on file. From V the trimming removes 7 bases and from J it removes 0 bases, while the gene matches leave 6 bases of the junction unaccounted for. The germline V gene supplies CDR1 SGHRS and CDR2 YFSETQ. The CDR3 runs 14 amino acids, cysteine and phenylalanine included. The entry retains the CDR3 DNA only, 42 bases that are in frame from base 1. TCRbeta CDR3 regions were amplified from genomic DNA using the immunoSEQ Assay, a bias-controlled multiplex PCR. In the authors' own workflow: The number of nucleated cells in each sample was estimated by amplification of reference gene primers within the assay. Sequence reads were collapsed and filtered to measure the absolute abundance of every unique TCRbeta CDR3 rearrangement. For each sample, productive Simpson clonality was calculated by taking the square root of Simpson's diversity index across productive rearrangements. Not all clones reach the TCRdb copy of this immuneACCESS table, which keeps in-frame sequences only. Checked studies attribute under half of the gap to unresolved V genes and leave the rest unexplained. That table is the source of V, J and clone size, and D and trimming were worked out from the DNA. For this sample the table gives roughly 100,000 clones, of which roughly 88% were detected only once. The ten largest clones capture approximately 3.5% of the sample.

The sample belongs to a study of blood T cell repertoires in COVID-19 (dated by TCRdb to the early 2020s). Regarding the complete study: Samples from collaborators originated in the United States, Italy and Spain and spanned both the acute and convalescent phases of COVID-19. A de-identified subject ID, COVID-19 status, age in years and sex were almost always included in the sample metadata. HLA class I and class II types, where available, came from metadata supplied by the sample provider rather than from assay-based typing. The dataset comprised deeply sampled blood TCRbeta repertoires from subjects exposed to, actively infected with, or recovered from COVID-19. The samples were drawn from two sources: the first 160 participants of the ongoing ImmuneRACE study, and 1,000 to 1,500 subjects contributed by 6 global collaborators. The material from the prospective study consisted of cDNA or gDNA derived from T cells, B-cell-depleted T cells, or PBMCs. The repertoires were released in a freely available public database meant as a resource for research on the immune response to SARS-CoV-2.

What the authors observed across the whole study: The amount of clinical and demographic metadata varied by source and participant and was provided uncurated.

The collaborating institutions used their own protocols to collect whole blood in K2EDTA tubes. For TCRbeta analysis, collaborator samples were shipped as frozen whole blood, as isolated PBMCs, or as DNA extracted from either sample type. The source is a human donor in a cohort sampled during active COVID-19. The V and J segments used are TRBV5-1 and TRBJ2-7, with 8 bases in between that match TRBD2. Sequenced material: peripheral blood. The sequenced DNA is TGCGCCAGCGGCACTAGCGGAGGCTCCTACGAGCAGTACTTC. Its product reads: CASGTSGGSYEQYF.